These T cell receptor beta chains were read from a single sample in a study of T-cell memory formation after mild COVID-19. TCRdb reprocessed the 5' RACE reads via MiXCR and lists one record per CDR3 protein. The table has hundreds of thousands of distinct CDR3 sequences, roughly 17% seen once. Sample: PBMCs or a T cell subset sorted from them (not recorded which). All receptors come from an adult woman who had mild COVID-19 (a few samples of this study predate the infection). Cell type and time point are not known. The CDR3 runs from the conserved cysteine through the conserved F or W. The order of the fields is V gene, D gene, clone size, J gene, CDR3 length, CDR3 DNA, CDR3 protein. D genes are given only for firm matches. The listing skips clone size in some rows; elsewhere it reads once, few, many or a size class.

>TRBV7-8|TRBD1|many|TRBJ2-5|15
TGTGCCAGCAGCACCTGGACAGGAGGTGTGGAGACCCAGTACTTC
CASSTWTGGVETQYF
>TRBV27|.|few|TRBJ1-1|15
TGTGCCAGCAGTTTAATGATAGGGAGCGTCCGCGAGGCTTTCTTT
CASSLMIGSVREAFF
>TRBV7-9|TRBD1|many|TRBJ2-7|15
TGTGCCAGCAGCTTAGGGGACAGGGGATACTACGAGCAGTACTTC
CASSLGDRGYYEQYF
>TRBV4-1|TRBD2|.|TRBJ2-2|17
TGCGCCAGCAGCCAAGTGATAGCGGGGGTTAACACCGGGGAGCTGTTTTTT
CASSQVIAGVNTGELFF
>TRBV4-3|.|.|TRBJ2-7|15
TGCGCCAGCAGCCAAGTCTACCTGAGCTCCTACGAGCAGTACTTC
CASSQVYLSSYEQYF
>TRBV6-5|.|few|TRBJ1-1|13
TGTGCCAGCTTGCGGGGACCGAACACTGAAGCTTTCTTT
CASLRGPNTEAFF
>TRBV5-1|.|few|TRBJ2-7|14
TGCGCCAGCAGCTTAGCGCAGGGCCCCTACGAGCAGTACTTC
CASSLAQGPYEQYF
>TRBV12-3/TRBV12-4|.|.|TRBJ1-2|13
TGTGCCAGCAGCCTAAACGGGGCGGAAGGCTACACCTTC
CASSLNGAEGYTF
>TRBV6-2/TRBV6-3|.|.|TRBJ2-1|13
TGTGCCAGCCTTCCTAGCGAAGGCAATGAGCAGTTCTTC
CASLPSEGNEQFF
>TRBV19|.|.|TRBJ2-3|13
TGTGCCAGTAGTCCCTCGACTGTCCTTGGTCGGGATTTT
CASSPSTVLGRDF
>TRBV15|.|.|TRBJ2-3|16
TGTGCCACCAGCAGAGATCTGGCCATTCCCACAGATACGCAGTATTTT
CATSRDLAIPTDTQYF
>TRBV4-1|TRBD1|few|TRBJ1-6|16
TGCGCCAGCAGCCAAGGCCCCTGGACAGGTCATTCACCCCTCCACTTT
CASSQGPWTGHSPLHF
>TRBV4-3|.|many|TRBJ2-5|16
TGCGCCAGCAGCCAAGAAATAGGGGGGTTCCAAGAGACCCAGTACTTC
CASSQEIGGFQETQYF
>TRBV5-1|.|many|TRBJ2-7|13
TGCGCCAGCAGCAGTTCGGGGGTCTACGAGCAGTACTTC
CASSSSGVYEQYF
>TRBV7-2|.|.|TRBJ2-7|16
TGTGCCAGCAGCTTAGATTCCGGGACGCTGTCCTACGAGCAGTACTTC
CASSLDSGTLSYEQYF
>TRBV5-4|.|few|TRBJ1-2|13
TGTGCCAGCAGCTTGGGACAGGAGGTTGGCTACACCTTC
CASSLGQEVGYTF
>TRBV12-3/TRBV12-4|.|few|TRBJ1-6|14
TGTGCCAGCAGCTCAGGAGTGCGGAATTCACCCCTCCACTTT
CASSSGVRNSPLHF
>TRBV5-1|TRBD1|many|TRBJ2-5|16
TGCGCCAGCAGCCACGGACAGGGCGCAGCACAGGAGACCCAGTACTTC
CASSHGQGAAQETQYF
>TRBV25-1|.|.|TRBJ2-7|14
TGTGCCAGCAGTGTCGGACAGACCACCTACGAGCAGTACTTC
CASSVGQTTYEQYF
>TRBV5-1|.|.|TRBJ2-2|14
TGCGCCAGCAGCTGGGTAGGGAGCGCCGGGGAGCTGTTTTTT
CASSWVGSAGELFF
>TRBV7-3|TRBD2|.|TRBJ2-3|21
TGTGCCAGCAGCTCCCCCTCTGGTTCCTCAATGGAAGTGGGAGGGCCCTTGGCGCAGTATTTT
CASSSPSGSSMEVGGPLAQYF
>TRBV30|.|few|TRBJ2-6|14
TGTGCCTGGACCAGGAGCTCTGGGGCCAACGTCCTGACTTTC
CAWTRSSGANVLTF
>TRBV18|TRBD1|.|TRBJ2-7|14
TGTGCCAGCTCACCATGGGACAGGGGTCGCGAGCAGTACTTC
CASSPWDRGREQYF
>TRBV7-9|.|few|TRBJ2-2|15
TGTGCCAGCATCCCAGGGGGACTCAACACCGGGGAGCTGTTTTTT
CASIPGGLNTGELFF
>TRBV20-1|TRBD1|few|TRBJ2-1|11
TGCAGTGCAGGACAGGGAAAGGAGCAGTTCTTC
CSAGQGKEQFF
>TRBV14|TRBD1|few|TRBJ2-3|11
TGTGCCAGCAGCCAGACAGGGACGCAGTATTTT
CASSQTGTQYF
>TRBV5-1|TRBD2|.|TRBJ2-5|16
TGCGCCAGCAGCACCGGGACTAGCGGGGCCCAAGAGACCCAGTACTTC
CASSTGTSGAQETQYF
>TRBV4-2|.|.|TRBJ1-2|15
TGTGCCAGCAGCCAAGCGAACAGGGTGGCTTATGGCTACACCTTC
CASSQANRVAYGYTF
>TRBV11-2|.|few|TRBJ1-1|11
TGTGCCAGCAGCTTCGGACAGCAAGCTTTCTTT
CASSFGQQAFF
>TRBV20-1|.|many|TRBJ1-5|16
TGCAGTGCCAGTCGTGTTTTTGGTCCGGGCAATCAGCCCCAGCATTTT
CSASRVFGPGNQPQHF